These 10 T cell receptor beta chains were all obtained from the same sample, sequenced in a study of T cell responses to AZD1222 COVID-19 vaccine. Here immunoSEQ multiplex PCR was the method, and the copy in TCRdb shows in-frame clones only, minus some. The sample lists some 110,000 clones; roughly 91% were seen once. The sequences come from peripheral blood, collected 28 days after the second AZD1222 dose. These receptors were obtained from an adult who received the AZD1222 COVID-19 vaccine.

The CDR3 region has the DNA TGTGCCAGCAGCTTAGTGTGGTCGGGGGCAATCGGCAGCTCCTACGAGCAGTACTTC. It codes for CASSLVWSGAIGSSYEQYF. The chain uses TRBV7-2 and TRBJ2-7; D tentatively reads TRBD1 or TRBD2 (6 bases each). The germline V gene encodes CDR1 SGHTA and CDR2 FQGNSA. Between the trimmed V and J ends, which lost 1 base and 0 bases, there was a span of 22 bases. The CDR3 has 19 amino acids.

This chain joins TRBV13 and TRBJ1-1; D call uncertain. CDR1 is PRHDT, CDR2 FYEKMQ, per germline (reference sequence). The CDR3 consists of 12 residues. V lost 5 bases to trimming and J lost 0 bases, with 4 bases between them. The CDR3 loop reads CASSRLNTEAFF. CDR3 coding DNA: TGTGCCAGCAGCCGCCTGAACACTGAAGCTTTCTTT.

The chain couples TRBV28 to TRBJ1-3, with 7 bases lining up with TRBD1. Germline trimming cut 6 bases from V and 3 bases from J; bases unmatched to any gene: 11. CDR1 is MDHEN and CDR2 is SYDVKM in the germline V gene. The CDR3 length is 16 residues. The CDR3 DNA sequence: TGTGCCAGCAGGCCAGGGGGGGGCTTGCGTGGAAACACCATATATTTT. This codes for CASRPGGGLRGNTIYF. The whole variable domain, remainder taken from reference TRBV28 and TRBJ1-3, is DVKVTQSSRYLVKRTGEKVFLECVQDMDHENMFWYRQDPGLGLRLIYFSYDVKMKEKGDIPEGYSVSREKKERFSLILESASTNQTSMYLCASRPGGGLRGNTIYFGEGSWLTVV.

CDR3 loop: CASRQGAGNEQYF. The CDR3 DNA reads as TGTGCCAGCAGACAGGGGGCCGGGAACGAGCAGTACTTC. This chain joins TRBV6-5 and TRBJ2-7, with TRBD1 matching over 9 bases. Germline CDR1 is MNHEY and CDR2 is SVGAGI. With 6 bases clipped from V and 5 bases from J, the junction kept 5 bases outside the gene matches. The CDR3 contains 13 residues.

This chain connects TRBV27 to TRBJ2-1; TRBD1 agrees at 8 bases. The CDR3 covers 16 residues. Germline CDR1 and CDR2: MNHEY and SMNVEV (reference sequence). Trimming took 6 bases from V and 2 from J; bases not matched to a gene: 9. The CDR3 nucleotides read TGTGCCAGCAGGCCCGACAGGGGTGGTGCCTACAATGAGCAGTTCTTC. This codes for CASRPDRGGAYNEQFF.

The chain recombines TRBV11-2 with TRBJ2-7, with 10 bases fitting TRBD1. This CDR3 has 15 amino acids. The ends lost 1 base at V and 4 bases at J; junction bases unmatched: 4. The germline CDR1 and CDR2 sequences are SGHAT and FQNNGV. The DNA for the CDR3 is TGTGCCAGCAGCTTAGGGGGACAGGGGCGATACGAGCAGTACTTC. Translating gives CASSLGGQGRYEQYF.

The V and J genes are TRBV10-3 and TRBJ1-4, with TRBD1 matching 9 bases. With 4 bases clipped from V and 0 bases from J, the junction kept 12 bases outside the gene matches. The CDR3 spans 19 residues. Germline assignment: CDR1 ENHRY and CDR2 SYGVKD. The CDR3 sequence: CAISAFPPGQGATNEKLFF. In nucleotides, the CDR3 is TGTGCCATCAGTGCCTTCCCGCCGGGACAGGGTGCAACTAATGAAAAACTGTTTTTT.

The rearrangement joins TRBV7-3 to TRBJ2-3, with D possibly being TRBD2 (6 bases). The CDR3 is 15 residues long. The ends were cut back, 5 bases at V and 4 bases at J, with 16 bases in the middle. Germline lookup yields CDR1 SGHTA and CDR2 FQGTGA. CDR3 nucleotide sequence: TGTGCCAGCAGCCGAGAACTAGCCCCCCCAGATACGCAGTATTTT. Translated: CASSRELAPPDTQYF.

The V call is TRBV28, the J call TRBJ1-2; D might be TRBD1 (5 bases). Germline lookup yields CDR1 MDHEN and CDR2 SYDVKM. Trimming left V 7 bases short and J 8 bases short, with 17 bases between. The CDR3 contains 13 residues. CDR3 sequence: CASTGGGSWGYTF. The DNA for the CDR3 is TGTGCCAGCACTGGCGGGGGTTCGTGGGGCTACACCTTC.

Concerning this clone: This sample includes further DNA sequences coding for the same CDR3. The chain couples TRBV15 to TRBJ1-5; unclear D gene. Per germline, CDR1 LNHNV and CDR2 YYDKDF (reference sequence). V lost 0 bases, J lost 2 bases, and 5 bases lay in between. This CDR3 is built from 14 residues. CDR3: CATSRDQGNQPQHF. The CDR3 coding sequence is TGTGCCACCAGCAGAGATCAGGGCAATCAGCCCCAGCATTTT.